One and the same sample provided the 30 T cell receptor beta chains below, sequenced in a study of identical twins (dated by TCRdb to the mid-2010s). Receptor libraries were prepared by 5' RACE. Sequencing was carried out with an Illumina HiSeq 2000. TCRdb reworked the public reads: Q25 trimming with fastp, MiXCR clone assembly, productive beta chains retained. Identical CDR3 proteins give one entry, which carries the most common genes and DNA. A total of around 490,000 distinct CDR3 sequences appear in this sample, 13% to 15% of them only once. The ten largest clones represent roughly 0.46% of the sample. These data were also reused for a study on yellow fever vaccine responses in identical twins.

The material sequenced was CD4+ T cells sorted from blood. These receptors all come from a woman under 30 in good health.

This clonotype has more than one count but fewer than ten. The J gene is TRBJ1-4, the V gene TRBV20-1; 9 nucleotides agree with TRBD1. CDR3 size: 14 residues. Germline CDR1 DFQATT, CDR2 SNEGSKA (reference sequence). V lost 3 bases and J lost 8; bases outside the gene matches: 7. CDR3 nucleotide sequence: TGCAGTGCTAGGGCTCACGGGACAGGGGAAAAACTGTTTTTT. Residues: CSARAHGTGEKLFF.

The V call is TRBV29-1, the J call TRBJ1-4; 7 bases align to TRBD1. The CDR3 is 13 residues long. V shed 7 bases, J shed 8 bases, and the junction held 10 bases outside the gene matches. Per the germline V gene, CDR1 is SQVTM and CDR2 is ANQGSEA. The CDR3 nucleotides read TGCAGCGCTCAACAGGGGACACCCGAAAAACTGTTTTTT. Protein product: CSAQQGTPEKLFF. Full variable domain (outside the CDR3, taken from reference TRBV29-1 and TRBJ1-4): SAVISQKPSRDICQRGTSLTIQCQVDSQVTMMFWYRQQPGQSLTLIATANQGSEATYESGFVIDKFPISRPNLTFSTLTVSNMSPEDSSIYLCSAQQGTPEKLFFGSGTQLSVL.

J is TRBJ2-1 and V is TRBV11-2; D ambiguous. This CDR3 region has 12 residues. V was cut by 5 bases and J by 12 bases, with 14 bases left in between. The germline V gene encodes CDR1 SGHAT and CDR2 FQNNGV. CDR3 region: CASSKGLFWQFF. The CDR3, as DNA: TGTGCCAGCAGCAAAGGGCTTTTCTGGCAGTTCTTC.

CDR3 loop: CASSRTSGRVINEQFF. CDR3 nucleotides: TGCGCCAGCAGCCGGACTAGCGGGAGAGTCATCAATGAGCAGTTCTTC. The V gene is TRBV10-1, the J gene TRBJ2-1, with 13 bases fitting TRBD2. V dropped 6 bases and J dropped 6; count of bases not matched to a gene: 8. The CDR3 length is 16 residues. Germline V CDR1 and CDR2: WNHNN, SYGVQD (reference sequence).

The CDR3 DNA follows: TGTGCCAGCAGGACAAGCCAGAACACCGGGGAGCTGTTTTTT. Its translation: CASRTSQNTGELFF. The rearrangement links TRBV7-7 to TRBJ2-2; no clear D. This CDR3 contains 14 residues. The germline V gene has CDR1 SSHAT and CDR2 FNYEAQ (reference sequence). Trimming removed 6 bases from V and 1 base from J, with 9 bases in between.

The chain employs TRBV12-3 or TRBV12-4 and TRBJ1-2; D is uncertain. CDR3 size: 13 residues. Trimming shortened V by 5 bases and J by 6 bases, and 13 bases separated the two germline ends. CDR3 sequence (DNA): TGTGCCAGCAGTAGAAACGGGGTGGATGGCTACACCTTC. Translated: CASSRNGVDGYTF.

Only a few counts were recorded for this clonotype. The chain joins TRBV5-1 to TRBJ2-5; D unclear. The CDR3 covers 13 residues. In germline, CDR1 is SGHRS, CDR2 YFSETQ. V was trimmed by 4 bases and J by 4 bases, leaving 11 bases between them. The CDR3 protein is CASSPTPPETQYF. The CDR3 DNA reads TGCGCCAGCAGCCCCACCCCTCCAGAGACCCAGTACTTC.

This clonotype was observed a few times. The chain uses TRBV3-1 and TRBJ2-7; 8 bases align to TRBD2. Germline lookup yields CDR1 LGHDT and CDR2 YNNKEL (reference sequence). The CDR3 covers 13 residues. V shed 1 base, J shed 6 bases, and the junction held 2 bases outside the gene matches. The CDR3, as DNA: TGTGCCAGCAGCCAAGGGAGCGGGGGCGAGCAGTACGTC. This gives the protein CASSQGSGGEQYV.

This chain connects TRBV2 to TRBJ2-3; TRBD2 agrees at 12 bases. Germline CDR1 and CDR2: SNHLY and FYNNEI. The CDR3 contains 15 residues. The V and J ends lost 8 bases and 2 bases, in that order; junction bases with no gene match: 5. CDR3 sequence: CASPRTSGATDTQYF. The CDR3 nucleotides are TGTGCCAGCCCAAGGACTAGCGGGGCCACAGATACGCAGTATTTT.

In its sample, this clonotype was seen a few times. This chain connects TRBV4-1 to TRBJ2-1; 10 nucleotides align to TRBD2. Germline CDR1 is MGHRA and CDR2 is YSYEKL. The V gene end was trimmed by 1 base and the J gene end by 2 bases; junction bases not matched to a gene: 17. The CDR3 is 21 residues long. The CDR3: CASSQVTAGERTSGTYNEQFF. CDR3 coding DNA: TGCGCCAGCAGCCAAGTTACGGCAGGGGAGCGGACTAGCGGAACCTACAATGAGCAGTTCTTC.

This clonotype appeared a few times. The chain employs TRBV12-3 or TRBV12-4 and TRBJ2-3; 12 bases map to TRBD2. Losses at the gene ends were 6 bases for V and 6 bases for J; bases not matched to a gene: 10. The CDR3 is 16 amino acids. The CDR3 DNA is TGTGCCAGCAGACCGACTAGCGGGAGCGGTATGGATACGCAGTATTTT. Amino acid sequence: CASRPTSGSGMDTQYF.

The J gene is TRBJ2-3, the V gene TRBV5-1; 8 nucleotides agree with TRBD2. CDR1 and CDR2 from the germline V gene are SGHRS and YFSETQ. This CDR3 contains 16 residues. V gave up 0 bases and J gave up 2 bases; unmatched junction bases: 5. CDR3 DNA: TGCGCCAGCAGCTTGGGGGTCGGGGGGGCCACAGATACGCAGTATTTT. It is translated as CASSLGVGGATDTQYF. The full variable domain, completed using reference TRBV5-1 and TRBJ2-3, is KAGVTQTPRYLIKTRGQQVTLSCSPISGHRSVSWYQQTPGQGLQFLFEYFSETQRNKGNFPGRFSGRQFSNSRSEMNVSTLELGDSALYLCASSLGVGGATDTQYFGPGTRLTVL.

The DNA for the CDR3 is TGTGCCAGCAGCCCCATAGGTCAACCCTACAATGAGCAGTTCTTC. Amino acid sequence: CASSPIGQPYNEQFF. J is TRBJ2-1 and V is TRBV5-5; no reliable D call. The CDR3 loop spans 15 amino acids. CDR1 is SGHKS and CDR2 is YYEKEE in the germline V gene (reference sequence). With 4 bases removed from V and 2 bases from J, the gap between germline ends came to 13 bases.

This clonotype was recorded a few times. The CDR3 nucleotides are TGTGCCAGCAGCCACCAGGGTGAGCGGGGAGGCTACACCTTC. Translation: CASSHQGERGGYTF. This chain links TRBV3-1 with TRBJ1-2; D perhaps matches TRBD1 (5 bases). The CDR3 is 14 amino acids. The V gene's germline CDR1 is LGHDT and CDR2 YNNKEL (reference sequence). V was clipped by 3 bases and J by 8 bases, with 16 bases between them.

V and J are TRBV12-3 or TRBV12-4 and TRBJ1-1, with a tentative D call TRBD1 (6 bases). V shed 0 bases and J shed 0 bases, with 14 bases lying between them. The CDR3 runs to 17 residues. The CDR3 bases are TGTGCCAGCAGTTTAGCTGTGGGGGAGGGGGTGAACACTGAAGCTTTCTTT. It translates to CASSLAVGEGVNTEAFF.

V usage is TRBV6-1 and J usage is TRBJ1-1, with D maybe TRBD1 (6 bases). Trimming removed 6 bases at V and 5 bases at J, with 16 bases between. The CDR3 contains 14 residues. The V gene's germline CDR1 is MNHNS and CDR2 SASEGT. The CDR3 DNA follows: TGTGCCAGCAGGGGATGGGGGACACAGACTGAAGCTTTCTTT. It specifies CASRGWGTQTEAFF.

This chain connects TRBV20-1 to TRBJ2-3; 10 bases fit TRBD2. The J segment lost 3 bases and the V segment lost 3 bases, leaving 9 bases of the junction unmatched. The CDR3 contains 16 residues. The germline V gene has CDR1 DFQATT and CDR2 SNEGSKA (reference sequence). The CDR3 DNA follows: TGCAGTGCTAGGCTAGCGGGGGTGAGGGAAACAGATACGCAGTATTTT. This codes for CSARLAGVRETDTQYF.

The gene calls are TRBV10-3 and TRBJ2-5; tentatively, D is TRBD1 or TRBD2 (5 bases each). The CDR3 contains 14 residues. V dropped 3 bases and J dropped 5 bases, with 13 bases sitting between them. CDR1 ENHRY and CDR2 SYGVKD come from the germline V gene. The DNA of the CDR3 is TGTGCCATCAGTGAATGGCAGGGAGCGGAGACCCAGTACTTC. It is translated as CAISEWQGAETQYF.

The chain combines TRBV28 with TRBJ2-1, with 10 positions matching TRBD2. This CDR3 spans 14 amino acids. Trimming cost V 6 bases and J 9 bases; bases outside gene matches: 8. Germline V lookup: CDR1 MDHEN, CDR2 SYDVKM. CDR3 sequence reads: CASSGSGRAGEQFF. Written as DNA, the CDR3 is TGTGCCAGCAGCGGAAGCGGGAGGGCCGGTGAGCAGTTCTTC. Variable domain in full (rest from reference TRBV28 and TRBJ2-1): DVKVTQSSRYLVKRTGEKVFLECVQDMDHENMFWYRQDPGLGLRLIYFSYDVKMKEKGDIPEGYSVSREKKERFSLILESASTNQTSMYLCASSGSGRAGEQFFGPGTRLTVL.

In this sample, this clonotype turned up a few times. The chain links TRBV12-3 or TRBV12-4 to TRBJ1-1, with D tentatively TRBD1 (6 bases). Trimming left V 1 base short and J 3 bases short, with 12 bases between. This CDR3 spans 15 amino acids. CDR3 region: CASSLVPAGDTEAFF. The CDR3 nucleotides are TGTGCCAGCAGTTTAGTCCCCGCAGGGGACACTGAAGCTTTCTTT.

The chain employs TRBV12-3 or TRBV12-4 and TRBJ2-2, with TRBD2 matching 9 bases. The CDR3 spans 17 residues. V was clipped by 4 bases and J by 6 bases; unmatched bases: 12. CDR3 nucleotide sequence: TGTGCCAGCAGTTCAAAATGGGTAGCGGGGGAGGCCGGGGAGCTGTTTTTT. Protein product: CASSSKWVAGEAGELFF.

Only a few counts were recorded for this clonotype. This chain links TRBV20-1 with TRBJ1-1, with unresolved D. Trimming pared 4 bases from V and 4 bases from J, leaving 28 bases between. The germline V gene has CDR1 DFQATT and CDR2 SNEGSKA (reference sequence). The CDR3 spans 18 residues. The CDR3 region has the DNA TGCAGTGCTATAATATTTCCGGGGTCAAATAACTTGGGCACTGAAGCTTTCTTT. Encoded protein: CSAIIFPGSNNLGTEAFF.

This clonotype has only a few counts. This rearrangement joins TRBV25-1 to TRBJ2-7, with D maybe TRBD1 (7 bases). There are 14 residues in the CDR3. The V gene's germline CDR1 is MGHDK and CDR2 SYGVNS. Trimming shortened V by 1 base and J by 4 bases, and 11 bases separated the two germline ends. The CDR3 nucleotides are TGTGCCAGCAGTGAATCGGCAGGGGGGTACGAGCAGTACTTC. This sequence encodes CASSESAGGYEQYF.

This clonotype was seen only a few times. V and J are TRBV2 and TRBJ1-5; D is uncertain. From germline, CDR1 is SNHLY and CDR2 FYNNEI. CDR3 length: 15 amino acids. V lost 4 bases to trimming and J lost 1 base, with 11 bases between them. The CDR3 sequence is CASSVGFDSNQPQHF. As DNA, the CDR3 is TGTGCCAGCAGTGTAGGCTTTGACAGCAATCAGCCCCAGCATTTT.

This chain connects TRBV4-2 to TRBJ2-1, with TRBD1 identical over 9 bases. With 1 base clipped from V and 0 bases from J, the junction kept 10 bases outside the gene matches. Germline loops: CDR1 LGHNA, CDR2 YNFKEQ. The CDR3 contains 19 residues. CDR3 in amino acids: CASSQVPGTGRSSYNEQFF. The CDR3 nucleotides read TGTGCCAGCAGCCAAGTACCCGGGACAGGGCGAAGCTCCTACAATGAGCAGTTCTTC.

The V gene is TRBV6-1, the J gene TRBJ1-1; no reliable D call. V was cut by 7 bases and J by 4 bases, with 13 bases left in between. The CDR3 has 13 amino acids. Germline V gene sequence: CDR1 MNHNS, CDR2 SASEGT. The CDR3 DNA sequence: TGTGCCAGCAACTCAAGACGGGGCACTGAAGCTTTCTTT. This codes for CASNSRRGTEAFF.

This clonotype was seen many times. The gene calls are TRBV12-3 or TRBV12-4 and TRBJ1-2; 7 positions match TRBD1. The CDR3 contains 16 residues. V trimming: 0 bases; J trimming: 2 bases; junction bases outside the gene matches: 6. The CDR3 here is CASSLAGLDRNYGYTF. The CDR3 bases are TGTGCCAGCAGTTTAGCCGGACTGGACAGGAACTATGGCTACACCTTC.

CDR3 sequence reads: CASSYPIRDGGYEQYF. The CDR3 DNA sequence: TGTGCCAGCAGTTACCCTATCCGGGACGGGGGCTACGAGCAGTACTTC. The chain couples TRBV6-5 to TRBJ2-7, with a tentative D call TRBD2 (6 bases). Germline CDR1 is MNHEY and CDR2 is SVGAGI. The CDR3 runs to 16 residues. Trimming stripped 2 bases from V and 3 bases from J, with 17 bases between.

The chain employs TRBV4-1 and TRBJ1-1; 8 nucleotides agree with TRBD1. Germline loops: CDR1 MGHRA, CDR2 YSYEKL. There are 16 residues in the CDR3. Trimming removed 2 bases from V and 8 bases from J; junction bases left unmatched: 13. In nucleotides, the CDR3 is TGCGCCAGCAGCCAACTAATATGGGACAGGCGGCGCGAAGCTTTCTTT. As protein: CASSQLIWDRRREAFF.

This clonotype has ten or more counts. V usage is TRBV5-1 and J usage is TRBJ2-3, with 11 bases that match TRBD2. Trimming took 2 bases from V and 4 from J; bases not matched to a gene: 3. From germline, CDR1 is SGHRS and CDR2 YFSETQ. This CDR3 has 15 amino acids. CDR3: CASSLRTSGPDTQYF. The CDR3 coding sequence is TGCGCCAGCAGCTTAAGGACTAGCGGGCCAGATACGCAGTATTTT.